This TCR beta chain was found in a study of shared clonotypes between healthy human individuals. CD4+ cell separation produced CD45RA+ naive and CD45RA-negative memory subsets. This CDR3 region has 19 residues. Sequenced by immunoSEQ multiplex PCR; TCRdb stores in-frame clones only, minus some. The table records about 2.5 million clones, around 92% of them present only once. Sequencing was carried out using naive CD4+ T cells from PBMCs. The subset is: CD45RA+ positively selected. This receptor was taken from a man younger than 35 in good health. Some clones in this sample may be carry-over from other donors' samples. J is TRBJ1-1 and V is TRBV21-1; the table gives TRBD1 as D, unverified against the DNA. TRBV21-1 is assigned pseudogene status. The chain's CDR3 is CASKTGFSWDPRLGTEAFF. As DNA, the CDR3 is TGTGCCAGCAAGACAGGGTTCAGTTGGGATCCGCGTTTGGGCACTGAAGCTTTCTTT.